Below, 20 T cell receptor beta chains from the same sample are listed, as sequenced in a study of human T cells and chemical hapten exposure. Time point here: patch test 2, 6 weeks after DPC sensitization. Treatment meaning: therapeutic diphenylcyclopropenone sensitization with weekly scalp DPC. TCRdb re-called the RACE reads with MiXCR, one entry per CDR3 protein. This sample has tens of thousands of distinct CDR3 sequences, with about 9% found just once. The source material was whole blood, sampled in connection with sensitization to the hapten diphenylcyclopropenone (DPC). The receptors derive from a woman aged 45-59 years with alopecia areata. Some clones in this sample may be carry-over from other donors' samples.

This clonotype was seen a few times. The rearrangement links TRBV27 to TRBJ2-5, with D perhaps TRBD1 or TRBD2 (5 bases each). The V gene's germline CDR1 is MNHEY and CDR2 SMNVEV (reference sequence). The V gene lost 6 bases and the J gene lost 5 bases, with 16 bases spanning the gap. The CDR3 sequence is 14 residues long. Written as DNA, the CDR3 is TGTGCCAGCAGATGGGCGGGTGGGGCGGAGACCCAGTACTTC. Its protein product is CASRWAGGAETQYF.

Ten or more counts support this clonotype. J is TRBJ1-1 and V is TRBV5-1; D is uncertain. Trimming left V 1 base short and J 0 bases short, with 7 bases between. Germline V gene sequence: CDR1 SGHRS, CDR2 YFSETQ. The length of the CDR3 is 14 residues. The CDR3 DNA sequence: TGCGCCAGCAGCTTGTCGGGGATGAACACTGAAGCTTTCTTT. This gives the protein CASSLSGMNTEAFF.

This chain uses TRBV3-1 with TRBJ2-3; D unresolved. The V end lost 3 bases, the J end lost 5 bases, and 9 bases lay between the germline ends. The CDR3 loop spans 13 amino acids. Germline V CDR1 and CDR2: LGHDT, YNNKEL (reference sequence). The chain's CDR3 is CASSQNPGDTQYF. CDR3 coding DNA: TGTGCCAGCAGCCAGAATCCCGGAGATACGCAGTATTTT.

This clonotype was seen a few times. The V gene is TRBV13, the J gene TRBJ2-5, with 8 bases identical to TRBD1. The junction had 18 bases not matched to a gene; V was cut back by 1 base and J by 5 bases. Germline CDR1 reads PRHDT; CDR2 reads FYEKMQ (reference sequence). The CDR3 consists of 19 residues. The chain's CDR3 is CASSLVPPGTGHPKETQYF. CDR3 bases: TGTGCCAGCAGCTTAGTCCCCCCCGGGACAGGTCATCCAAAGGAGACCCAGTACTTC.

This clonotype was observed a few times. The chain carries TRBV4-1 and TRBJ2-7; D is tentatively TRBD1 or TRBD2 (5 bases each). V was shortened by 4 bases and J by 0 bases, with 16 bases between the two germline ends. CDR3 length: 16 residues. Germline V lookup: CDR1 MGHRA, CDR2 YSYEKL. CDR3 region: CASSPIPRGRSYEQYF. The CDR3 DNA reads as TGCGCCAGCAGCCCAATCCCCCGGGGACGCTCCTACGAGCAGTACTTC.

The J gene is TRBJ2-7, the V gene TRBV20-1, with 10 bases matching TRBD2. This CDR3 has 14 residues. V was pared by 3 bases and J by 2 bases, with 4 bases of the junction left unmatched. Germline values: CDR1 DFQATT, CDR2 SNEGSKA (reference sequence). The CDR3 nucleotides read TGCAGTGCTAGTCGTAGCGGGAGGCCCTACGAGCAGTACTTC. Protein product: CSASRSGRPYEQYF.

This clonotype was seen a handful of times. The CDR3 loop reads CSGENTEAFF. The CDR3 region has the DNA TGCAGCGGAGAGAACACTGAAGCTTTCTTT. V usage is TRBV29-1 and J usage is TRBJ1-1; D uncertain. Germline V CDR1 and CDR2: SQVTM, ANQGSEA. There are 10 residues in the CDR3. The V gene lost 7 bases and the J gene lost 1 base, with 4 bases spanning the gap.

This clonotype was observed many times. The V and J genes are TRBV6-2 or TRBV6-3 and TRBJ2-1; 12 bases are a match to TRBD2. In germline, CDR1 is MNHEY, CDR2 SVGEGT. CDR3 length: 18 residues. V gave up 6 bases and J gave up 0 bases; unmatched junction bases: 9. The CDR3 protein is CASSPGLAGQSSYNEQFF. CDR3 in DNA: TGTGCCAGCAGCCCGGGACTAGCGGGTCAGAGCTCCTACAATGAGCAGTTCTTC.

This clonotype has at least ten counts. The chain joins TRBV7-6 to TRBJ2-1, with TRBD2 matching over 10 bases. Germline V gene sequence: CDR1 SGHVS, CDR2 FNYEAQ. CDR3 length equals 15 residues. Germline trimming cut 4 bases from V and 4 bases from J; bases unmatched to any gene: 4. In nucleotides, the CDR3 is TGTGCCAGCAGCTCCGGGACTAGCGTGTACAATGAGCAGTTCTTC. Translated, it gives CASSSGTSVYNEQFF.

The V and J genes are TRBV10-3 and TRBJ1-5; a possible D gene is TRBD1 (6 bases). V was clipped by 6 bases and J by 7 bases, with 19 bases between them. CDR3 size: 15 residues. Germline CDR1 is ENHRY and CDR2 is SYGVKD. In DNA form, the CDR3 reads TGTGCCATCAGCCCCAACAGGGAGGAGGGCCAGCCCCAGCATTTT. Encoded protein: CAISPNREEGQPQHF.

V is TRBV7-2 and J is TRBJ2-3, with 8 bases identical to TRBD2. The germline V gene encodes CDR1 SGHTA and CDR2 FQGNSA. The junction had 9 bases not matched to a gene; V was cut back by 5 bases and J by 2 bases. This CDR3 is 16 amino acids long. The CDR3 coding sequence is TGTGCCAGCAGCATCCAACTAGCGGCCTCCACAGATACGCAGTATTTT. This encodes CASSIQLAASTDTQYF.

This clonotype showed up just a few times. The rearrangement uses TRBV30 and TRBJ2-7, with 8 positions matching TRBD2. Unmatched junction bases numbered 5, after V lost 1 base and J lost 0 bases. The CDR3 covers 15 residues. Germline values: CDR1 GTSNPN, CDR2 SVGIG (reference sequence). CDR3 coding DNA: TGTGCCTGGAGTGGGGGTAGCGGGATCTCCTACGAGCAGTACTTC. Amino acid sequence: CAWSGGSGISYEQYF. The full variable domain, completed using reference TRBV30 and TRBJ2-7, is SQTIHQWPATLVQPVGSPLSLECTVEGTSNPNLYWYRQAAGRGLQLLFYSVGIGQISSEVPQNLSASRPQDRQFILSSKKLLLSDSGFYLCAWSGGSGISYEQYFGPGTRLTVT.

The chain is built from TRBV12-5 and TRBJ1-1; D uncertain. This CDR3 region has 15 residues. Germline CDR1 is LGHNT and CDR2 is FRNRAP. Trimming removed 0 bases at V and 1 base at J, with 9 bases between. CDR3: CASGLVGSRNTEAFF. The CDR3 region has the DNA TGTGCTAGTGGTTTGGTAGGGTCGAGGAACACTGAAGCTTTCTTT.

This clonotype has more than one count but fewer than ten. The genes are TRBV2 and TRBJ1-5; D unresolved. V was clipped by 4 bases and J by 0 bases, with 16 bases between them. CDR3 length: 17 residues. Per germline, CDR1 SNHLY and CDR2 FYNNEI. CDR3 nucleotides: TGTGCCAGCAGTGTGGACCGGCGGGGTTATAGCAATCAGCCCCAGCATTTT. Its translation: CASSVDRRGYSNQPQHF.

This chain joins TRBV12-5 and TRBJ2-3, with 10 bases identical to TRBD2. CDR3 length: 17 amino acids. Germline V gives CDR1 LGHNT, CDR2 FRNRAP. J gave up 0 bases and V 1 base, and 4 bases lay outside the gene matches. The CDR3 DNA follows: TGTGCTAGTGGTTTGGGAGGTAGCGGGGGGAGCACAGATACGCAGTATTTT. It encodes CASGLGGSGGSTDTQYF. The full variable domain, in which reference TRBV12-5 and TRBJ2-3 provide the parts outside the CDR3, is DARVTQTPRHKVTEMGQEVTMRCQPILGHNTVFWYRQTMMQGLELLAYFRNRAPLDDSGMPKDRFSAEMPDATLATLKIQPSEPRDSAVYFCASGLGGSGGSTDTQYFGPGTRLTVL.

This clonotype was counted between two and nine times. This chain links TRBV29-1 with TRBJ1-2; no firm D call. This CDR3 is built from 12 residues. Germline V gene data show CDR1 as SQVTM and CDR2 as ANQGSEA. Trimming shortened V by 3 bases and J by 4 bases, and 9 bases separated the two germline ends. The CDR3 region has the DNA TGCAGCGTTGAGGCCACCCTCTATGGCTACACCTTC. Residues: CSVEATLYGYTF.

This clonotype occurred many times. The chain couples TRBV12-3 or TRBV12-4 to TRBJ1-5; the match to TRBD1 covers 8 bases. The V gene end was trimmed by 5 bases and the J gene end by 3 bases; junction bases not matched to a gene: 9. The CDR3 contains 16 residues. The CDR3 sequence: CASSRGQTGDNQPQHF. The CDR3 DNA is TGTGCCAGCAGTCGCGGACAGACAGGGGACAATCAGCCCCAGCATTTT.

The chain links TRBV12-3 or TRBV12-4 to TRBJ2-1; TRBD2 matches 8 bases. J gave up 5 bases and V 7 bases, and 16 bases lay outside the gene matches. This CDR3 has 17 amino acids. The chain's CDR3 is CASTPGLGAPTDNEQFF. The CDR3 DNA reads TGTGCCAGCACCCCGGGACTAGGGGCTCCTACGGACAATGAGCAGTTCTTC.

This clonotype showed up just a few times. The chain employs TRBV2 and TRBJ1-6; TRBD1 agrees at 7 bases. This CDR3 has 14 amino acids. J lost 11 bases, V lost 4 bases, and 8 bases had no gene match. Germline lookup yields CDR1 SNHLY and CDR2 FYNNEI. The CDR3 region is CASSVRTGQPPLHF. CDR3 sequence (DNA): TGTGCCAGCAGTGTGAGGACAGGTCAACCACCCCTCCACTTT.

This clonotype was seen a few times. The gene calls are TRBV3-1 and TRBJ2-7; 8 nucleotides agree with TRBD1. J lost 3 bases, V lost 2 bases, and 6 bases had no gene match. Germline V CDR1 and CDR2: LGHDT, YNNKEL (reference sequence). The CDR3 runs to 15 residues. This chain's CDR3 is CASSQRGQGDYEQYF. CDR3 sequence (DNA): TGTGCCAGCAGCCAACGCGGACAGGGTGACTACGAGCAGTACTTC.